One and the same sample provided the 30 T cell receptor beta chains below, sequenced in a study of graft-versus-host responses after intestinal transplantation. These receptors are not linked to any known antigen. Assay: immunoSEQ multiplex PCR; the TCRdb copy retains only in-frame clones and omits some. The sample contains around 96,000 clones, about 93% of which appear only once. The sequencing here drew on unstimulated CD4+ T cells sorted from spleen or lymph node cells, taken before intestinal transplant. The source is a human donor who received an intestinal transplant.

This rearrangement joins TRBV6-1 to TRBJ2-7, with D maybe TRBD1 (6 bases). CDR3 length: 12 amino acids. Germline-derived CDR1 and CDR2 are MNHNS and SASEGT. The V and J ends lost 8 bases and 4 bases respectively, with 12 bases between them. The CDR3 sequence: CASQGNLYEQYF. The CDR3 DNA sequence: TGTGCCAGCCAGGGGAATCTTTACGAGCAGTACTTC.

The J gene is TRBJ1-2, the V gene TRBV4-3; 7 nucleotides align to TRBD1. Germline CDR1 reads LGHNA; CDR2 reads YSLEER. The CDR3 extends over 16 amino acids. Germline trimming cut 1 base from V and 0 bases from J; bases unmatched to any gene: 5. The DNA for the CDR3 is TGCGCCAGCAGCCAAGGTCTTGACAGGGCTAACTATGGCTACACCTTC. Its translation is CASSQGLDRANYGYTF.

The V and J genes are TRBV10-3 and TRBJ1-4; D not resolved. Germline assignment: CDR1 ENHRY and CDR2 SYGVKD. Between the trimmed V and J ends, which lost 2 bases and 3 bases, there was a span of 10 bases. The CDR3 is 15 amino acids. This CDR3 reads CAISELLSANEKLFF. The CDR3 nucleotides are TGTGCCATCAGTGAGCTTTTGTCAGCTAATGAAAAACTGTTTTTT.

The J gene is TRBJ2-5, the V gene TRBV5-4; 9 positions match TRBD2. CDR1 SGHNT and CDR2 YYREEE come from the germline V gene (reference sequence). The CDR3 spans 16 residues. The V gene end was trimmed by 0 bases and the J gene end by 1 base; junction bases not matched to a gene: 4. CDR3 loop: CASSLDVAGAQETQYF. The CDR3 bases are TGTGCCAGCAGCTTGGATGTAGCGGGGGCCCAAGAGACCCAGTACTTC. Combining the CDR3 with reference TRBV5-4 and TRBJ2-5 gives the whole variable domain ETGVTQSPTHLIKTRGQQVTLRCSSQSGHNTVSWYQQALGQGPQFIFQYYREEENGRGNFPPRFSGLQFPNYSSELNVNALELDDSALYLCASSLDVAGAQETQYFGPGTRLLVL.

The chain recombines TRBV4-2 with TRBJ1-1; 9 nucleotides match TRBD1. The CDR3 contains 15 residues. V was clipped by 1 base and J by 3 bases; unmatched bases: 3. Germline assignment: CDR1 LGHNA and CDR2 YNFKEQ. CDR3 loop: CASSQGDRVDTEAFF. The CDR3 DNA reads TGTGCCAGCAGCCAAGGGGACAGGGTCGACACTGAAGCTTTCTTT.

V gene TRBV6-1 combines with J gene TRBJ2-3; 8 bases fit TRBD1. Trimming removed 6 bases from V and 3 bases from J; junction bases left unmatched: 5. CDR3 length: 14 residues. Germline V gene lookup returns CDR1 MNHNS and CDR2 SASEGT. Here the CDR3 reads CASRQGAETDTQYF. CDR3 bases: TGTGCCAGCAGGCAGGGGGCGGAGACAGATACGCAGTATTTT.

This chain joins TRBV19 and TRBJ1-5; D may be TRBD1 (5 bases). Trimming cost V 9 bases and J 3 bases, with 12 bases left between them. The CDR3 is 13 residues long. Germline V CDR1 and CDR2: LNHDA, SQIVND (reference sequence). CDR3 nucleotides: TGTGCCAGCGCCGGGGGGATCAATCAGCCCCAGCATTTT. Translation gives CASAGGINQPQHF.

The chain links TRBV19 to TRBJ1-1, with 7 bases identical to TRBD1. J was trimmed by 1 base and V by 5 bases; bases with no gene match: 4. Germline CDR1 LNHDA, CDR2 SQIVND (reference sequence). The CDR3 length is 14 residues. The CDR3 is CASSSGGQNTEAFF. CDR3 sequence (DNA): TGTGCCAGTAGTTCAGGGGGGCAGAACACTGAAGCTTTCTTT.

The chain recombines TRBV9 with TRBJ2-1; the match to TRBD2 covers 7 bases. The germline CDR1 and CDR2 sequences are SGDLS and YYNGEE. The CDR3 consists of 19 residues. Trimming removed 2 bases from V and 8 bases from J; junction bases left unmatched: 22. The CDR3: CASSVTPESKRGFVYEQFF. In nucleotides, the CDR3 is TGTGCCAGCAGCGTCACTCCCGAGAGCAAGCGGGGTTTCGTTTATGAGCAGTTCTTC.

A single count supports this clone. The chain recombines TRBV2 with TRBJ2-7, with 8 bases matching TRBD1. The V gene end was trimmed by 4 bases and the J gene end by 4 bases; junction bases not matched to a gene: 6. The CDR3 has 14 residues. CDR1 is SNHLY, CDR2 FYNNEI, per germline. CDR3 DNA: TGTGCCAGCAGTGTTGACAGGGGTGGGTACGAGCAGTACTTC. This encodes CASSVDRGGYEQYF.

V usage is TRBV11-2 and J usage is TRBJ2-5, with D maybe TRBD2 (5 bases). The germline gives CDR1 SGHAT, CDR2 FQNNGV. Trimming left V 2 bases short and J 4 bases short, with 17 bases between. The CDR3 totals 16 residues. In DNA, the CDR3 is TGTGCCAGCAGCTTATCCGGCAGTTGGGAGTCAGAGACCCAGTACTTC. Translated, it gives CASSLSGSWESETQYF.

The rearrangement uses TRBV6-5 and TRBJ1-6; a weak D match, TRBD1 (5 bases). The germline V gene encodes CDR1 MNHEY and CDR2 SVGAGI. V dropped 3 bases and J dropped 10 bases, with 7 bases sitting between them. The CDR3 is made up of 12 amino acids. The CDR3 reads CASSYGGSPLHF. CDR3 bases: TGTGCCAGCAGTTATGGGGGGTCACCCCTCCACTTT.

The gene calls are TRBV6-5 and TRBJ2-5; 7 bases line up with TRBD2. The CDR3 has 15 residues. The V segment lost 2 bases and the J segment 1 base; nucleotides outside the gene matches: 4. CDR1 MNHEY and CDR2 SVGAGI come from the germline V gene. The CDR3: CASSYLRESQETQYF. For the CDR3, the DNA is TGTGCCAGCAGTTACCTGCGGGAGTCCCAAGAGACCCAGTACTTC.

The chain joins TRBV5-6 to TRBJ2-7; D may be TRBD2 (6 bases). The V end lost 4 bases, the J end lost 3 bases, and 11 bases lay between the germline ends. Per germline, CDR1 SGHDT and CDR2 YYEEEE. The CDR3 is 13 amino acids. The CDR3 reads CASSMGGLYEQYF. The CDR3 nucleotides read TGTGCCAGCAGCATGGGAGGCCTCTACGAGCAGTACTTC.

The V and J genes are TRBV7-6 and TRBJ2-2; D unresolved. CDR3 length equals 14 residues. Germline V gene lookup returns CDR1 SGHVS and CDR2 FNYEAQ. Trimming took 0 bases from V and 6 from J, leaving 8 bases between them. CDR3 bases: TGTGCCAGCAGCTTAGCCCCCCTCTCCGGGGAGCTGTTTTTT. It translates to CASSLAPLSGELFF.

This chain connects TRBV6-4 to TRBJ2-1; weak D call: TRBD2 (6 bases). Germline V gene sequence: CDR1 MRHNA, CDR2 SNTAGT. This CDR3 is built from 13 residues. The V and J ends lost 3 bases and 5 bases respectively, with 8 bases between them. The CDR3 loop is CASSERGNNEQFF. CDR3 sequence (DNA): TGTGCCAGCAGTGAACGGGGGAACAATGAGCAGTTCTTC.

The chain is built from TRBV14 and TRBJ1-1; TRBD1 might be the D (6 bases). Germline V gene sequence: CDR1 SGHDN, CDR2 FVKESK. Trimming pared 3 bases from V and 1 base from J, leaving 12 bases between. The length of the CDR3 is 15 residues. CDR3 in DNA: TGTGCCAGCAGCCATTCGGGACACGAGAACACTGAAGCTTTCTTT. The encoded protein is CASSHSGHENTEAFF.

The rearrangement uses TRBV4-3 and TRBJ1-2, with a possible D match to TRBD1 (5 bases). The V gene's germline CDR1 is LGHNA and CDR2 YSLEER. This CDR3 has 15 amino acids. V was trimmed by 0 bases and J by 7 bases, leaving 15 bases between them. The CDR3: CASSQDPGGRGGYTF. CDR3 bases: TGCGCCAGCAGCCAAGATCCCGGGGGTAGGGGTGGCTACACCTTC.

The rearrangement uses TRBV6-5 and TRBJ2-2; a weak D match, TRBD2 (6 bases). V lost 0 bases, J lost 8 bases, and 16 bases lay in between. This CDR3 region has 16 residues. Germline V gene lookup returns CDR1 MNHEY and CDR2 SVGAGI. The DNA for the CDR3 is TGTGCCAGCAGTTACTCGCGGAGGGACTGGGGAGGGGAGCTGTTTTTT. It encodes CASSYSRRDWGGELFF.

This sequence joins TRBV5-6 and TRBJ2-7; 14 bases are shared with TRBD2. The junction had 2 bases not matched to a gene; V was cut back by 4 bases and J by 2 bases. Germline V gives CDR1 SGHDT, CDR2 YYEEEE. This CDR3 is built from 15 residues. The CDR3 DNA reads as TGTGCCAGCAGCCCGGGACTAGCGGGAGCCTACGAGCAGTACTTC. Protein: CASSPGLAGAYEQYF.

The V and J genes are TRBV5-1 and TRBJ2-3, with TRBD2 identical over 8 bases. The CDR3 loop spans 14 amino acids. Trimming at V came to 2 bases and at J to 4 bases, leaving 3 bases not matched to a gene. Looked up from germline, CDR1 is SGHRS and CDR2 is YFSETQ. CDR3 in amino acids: CASSLAGAADTQYF. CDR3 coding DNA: TGCGCCAGCAGCTTAGCGGGAGCAGCAGATACGCAGTATTTT.

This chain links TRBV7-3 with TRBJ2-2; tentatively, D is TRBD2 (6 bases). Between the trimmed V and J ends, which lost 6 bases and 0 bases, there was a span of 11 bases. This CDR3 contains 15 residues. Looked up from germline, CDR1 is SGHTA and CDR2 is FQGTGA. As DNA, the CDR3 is TGTGCCAGCAGGACCGGGACTTCGAACACCGGGGAGCTGTTTTTT. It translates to CASRTGTSNTGELFF.

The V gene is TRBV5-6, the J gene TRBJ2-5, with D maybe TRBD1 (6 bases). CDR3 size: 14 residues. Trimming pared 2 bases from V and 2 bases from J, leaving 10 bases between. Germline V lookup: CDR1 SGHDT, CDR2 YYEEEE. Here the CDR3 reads CASSFSGTQETQYF. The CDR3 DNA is TGTGCCAGCAGCTTTTCCGGGACACAAGAGACCCAGTACTTC.

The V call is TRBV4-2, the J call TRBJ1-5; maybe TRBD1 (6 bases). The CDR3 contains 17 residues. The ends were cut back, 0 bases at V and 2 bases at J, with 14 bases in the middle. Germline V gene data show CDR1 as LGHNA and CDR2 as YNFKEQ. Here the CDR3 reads CASSQEVWGQGNQPQHF. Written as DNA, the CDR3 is TGTGCCAGCAGCCAAGAGGTGTGGGGGCAAGGCAATCAGCCCCAGCATTTT.

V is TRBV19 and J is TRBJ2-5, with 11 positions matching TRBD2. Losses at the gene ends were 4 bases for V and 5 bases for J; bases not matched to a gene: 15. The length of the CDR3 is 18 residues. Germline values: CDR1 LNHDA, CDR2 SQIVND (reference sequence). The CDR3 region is CASSKLAGASGARETQYF. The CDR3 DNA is TGTGCCAGTAGTAAACTAGCGGGAGCGTCCGGAGCAAGGGAGACCCAGTACTTC.

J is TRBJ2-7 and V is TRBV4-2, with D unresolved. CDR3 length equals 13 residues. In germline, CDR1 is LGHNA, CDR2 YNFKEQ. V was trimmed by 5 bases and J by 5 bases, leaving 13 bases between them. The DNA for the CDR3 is TGTGCCAGCAGCTCACCCCCCGGTCACGAGCAGTACTTC. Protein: CASSSPPGHEQYF.

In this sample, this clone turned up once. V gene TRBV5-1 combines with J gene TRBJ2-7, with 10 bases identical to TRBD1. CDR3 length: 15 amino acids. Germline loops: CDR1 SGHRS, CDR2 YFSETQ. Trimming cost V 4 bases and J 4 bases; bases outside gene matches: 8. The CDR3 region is CASSAFDRGRYEQYF. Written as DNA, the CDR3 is TGCGCCAGCAGCGCCTTTGACAGGGGGCGGTACGAGCAGTACTTC. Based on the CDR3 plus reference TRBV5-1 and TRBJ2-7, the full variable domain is KAGVTQTPRYLIKTRGQQVTLSCSPISGHRSVSWYQQTPGQGLQFLFEYFSETQRNKGNFPGRFSGRQFSNSRSEMNVSTLELGDSALYLCASSAFDRGRYEQYFGPGTRLTVT.

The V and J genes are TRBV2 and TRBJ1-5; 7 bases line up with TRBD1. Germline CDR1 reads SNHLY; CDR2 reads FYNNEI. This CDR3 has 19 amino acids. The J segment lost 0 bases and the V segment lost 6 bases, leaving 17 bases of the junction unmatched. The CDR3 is CASRPERGQKNYSNQPQHF. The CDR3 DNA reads TGTGCCAGCAGGCCCGAACGGGGACAGAAAAATTATAGCAATCAGCCCCAGCATTTT.

CDR3 coding DNA: TGTGCCTGGAACCAGGGGGACAGGGGGGAAAAAGAGACCCAGTACTTC. It translates to CAWNQGDRGEKETQYF. The J gene is TRBJ2-5, the V gene TRBV30; 11 nucleotides agree with TRBD1. Trimming took 4 bases from V and 3 from J; bases not matched to a gene: 10. The CDR3 spans 16 residues. Germline CDR1 reads GTSNPN; CDR2 reads SVGIG (reference sequence).

CDR3 nucleotide sequence: TGCGCCAGCAGCTTGGGGCTCTTAGCGCTCACATCCTACGAGCAGTACTTC. Its translation: CASSLGLLALTSYEQYF. This chain uses TRBV5-1 with TRBJ2-7; possible D gene TRBD2, 5 bases. CDR1 and CDR2 from the germline V gene are SGHRS and YFSETQ. This CDR3 has 17 residues. V shed 0 bases and J shed 1 base, with 17 bases lying between them.